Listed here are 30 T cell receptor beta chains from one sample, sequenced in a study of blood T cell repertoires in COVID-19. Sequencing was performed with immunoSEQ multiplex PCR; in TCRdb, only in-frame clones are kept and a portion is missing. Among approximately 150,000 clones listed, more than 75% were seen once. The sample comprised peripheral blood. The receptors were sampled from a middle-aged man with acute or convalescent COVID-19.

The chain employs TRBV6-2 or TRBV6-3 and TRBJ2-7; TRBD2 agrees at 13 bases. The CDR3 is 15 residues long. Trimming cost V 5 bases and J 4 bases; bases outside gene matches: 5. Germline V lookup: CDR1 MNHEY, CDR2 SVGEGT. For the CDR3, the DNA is TGTGCCAGCAGTCTGCAGGGACTAGCGGGATACGAGCAGTACTTC. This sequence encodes CASSLQGLAGYEQYF.

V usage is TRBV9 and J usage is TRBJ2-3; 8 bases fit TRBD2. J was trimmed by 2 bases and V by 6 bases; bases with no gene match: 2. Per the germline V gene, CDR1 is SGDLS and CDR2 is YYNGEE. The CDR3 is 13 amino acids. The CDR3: CASTAGATDTQYF. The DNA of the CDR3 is TGTGCCAGCACAGCGGGGGCCACAGATACGCAGTATTTT. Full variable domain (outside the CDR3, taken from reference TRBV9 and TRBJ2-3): DSGVTQTPKHLITATGQRVTLRCSPRSGDLSVYWYQQSLDQGLQFLIQYYNGEERAKGNILERFSAQQFPDLHSELNLSSLELGDSALYFCASTAGATDTQYFGPGTRLTVL.

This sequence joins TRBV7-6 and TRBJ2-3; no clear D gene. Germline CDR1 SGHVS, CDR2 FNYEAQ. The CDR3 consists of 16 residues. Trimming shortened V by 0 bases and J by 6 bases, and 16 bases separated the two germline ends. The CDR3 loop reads CASSLARPDLGDTQYF. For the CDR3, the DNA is TGTGCCAGCAGCTTAGCAAGGCCAGACCTCGGGGATACGCAGTATTTT.

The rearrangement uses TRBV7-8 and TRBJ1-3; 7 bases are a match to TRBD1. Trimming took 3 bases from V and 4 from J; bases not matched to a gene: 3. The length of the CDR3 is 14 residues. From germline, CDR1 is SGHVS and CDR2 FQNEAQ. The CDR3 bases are TGTGCCAGCAGCTTCCGGGACAGAGGAAACACCATATATTTT. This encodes CASSFRDRGNTIYF.

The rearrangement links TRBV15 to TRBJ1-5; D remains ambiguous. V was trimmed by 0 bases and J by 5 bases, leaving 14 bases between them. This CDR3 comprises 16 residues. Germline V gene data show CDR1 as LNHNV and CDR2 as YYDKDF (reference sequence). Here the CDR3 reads CATSRDRLSEDQPQHF. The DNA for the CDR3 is TGTGCCACCAGCAGAGATCGTTTGAGTGAAGATCAGCCCCAGCATTTT.

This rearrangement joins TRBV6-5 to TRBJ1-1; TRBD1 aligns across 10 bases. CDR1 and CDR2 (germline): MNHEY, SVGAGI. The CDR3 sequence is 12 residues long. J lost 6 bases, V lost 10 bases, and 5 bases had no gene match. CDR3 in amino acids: CATGQGEAEAFF. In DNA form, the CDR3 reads TGTGCCACAGGACAGGGGGAGGCTGAAGCTTTCTTT.

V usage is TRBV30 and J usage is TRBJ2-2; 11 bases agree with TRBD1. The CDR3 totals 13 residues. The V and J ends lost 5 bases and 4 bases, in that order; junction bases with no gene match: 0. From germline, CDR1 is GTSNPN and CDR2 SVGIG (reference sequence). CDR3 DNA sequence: TGTGCCTGGGGACAGGGGGCCACCGGGGAGCTGTTTTTT. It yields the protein CAWGQGATGELFF.

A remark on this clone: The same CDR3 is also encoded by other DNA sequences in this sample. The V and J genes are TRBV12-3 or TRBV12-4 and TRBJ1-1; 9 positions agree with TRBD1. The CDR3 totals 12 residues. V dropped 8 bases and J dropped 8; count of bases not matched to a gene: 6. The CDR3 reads CASRDRVTEAFF. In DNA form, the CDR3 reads TGTGCCAGCCGGGACAGGGTGACCGAAGCTTTCTTT.

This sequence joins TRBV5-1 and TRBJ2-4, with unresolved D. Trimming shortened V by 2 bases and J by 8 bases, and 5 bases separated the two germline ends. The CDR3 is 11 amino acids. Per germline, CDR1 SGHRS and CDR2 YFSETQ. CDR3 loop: CASSFSDIQYF. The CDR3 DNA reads TGCGCCAGCAGCTTCAGCGACATTCAGTACTTC. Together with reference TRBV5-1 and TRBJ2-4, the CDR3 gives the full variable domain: KAGVTQTPRYLIKTRGQQVTLSCSPISGHRSVSWYQQTPGQGLQFLFEYFSETQRNKGNFPGRFSGRQFSNSRSEMNVSTLELGDSALYLCASSFSDIQYFGAGTRLSVL.

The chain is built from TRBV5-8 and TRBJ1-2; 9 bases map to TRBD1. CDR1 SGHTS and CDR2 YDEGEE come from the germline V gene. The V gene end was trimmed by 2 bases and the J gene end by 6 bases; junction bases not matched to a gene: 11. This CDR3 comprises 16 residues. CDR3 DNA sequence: TGTGCCAGCAGCTTTCGAGCCGGGACAGGGAAGAATGGCTACACCTTC. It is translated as CASSFRAGTGKNGYTF.

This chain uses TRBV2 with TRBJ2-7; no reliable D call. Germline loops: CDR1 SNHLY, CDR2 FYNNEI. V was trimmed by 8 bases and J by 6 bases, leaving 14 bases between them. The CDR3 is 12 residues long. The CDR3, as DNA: TGTGCCAGCTCATCAGAACCAGGCGAGCAGTACTTC. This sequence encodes CASSSEPGEQYF.

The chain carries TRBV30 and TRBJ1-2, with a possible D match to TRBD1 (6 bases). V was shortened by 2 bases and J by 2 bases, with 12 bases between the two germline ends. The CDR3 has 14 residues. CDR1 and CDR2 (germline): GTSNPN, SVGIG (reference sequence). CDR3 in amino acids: CAWSRPTGNYGYTF. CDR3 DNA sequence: TGTGCCTGGAGTCGGCCGACAGGAAACTATGGCTACACCTTC.

The CDR3 is CASSPGQGVNSANEKLFF. CDR3 bases: TGTGCCAGCAGCCCTGGACAGGGTGTAAATTCGGCTAATGAAAAACTGTTTTTT. The chain has TRBV5-8 and TRBJ1-4, with 8 bases identical to TRBD1. Germline lookup yields CDR1 SGHTS and CDR2 YDEGEE. The CDR3 extends over 18 amino acids. With V trimmed by 4 bases and J by 3 bases, 14 bases remained unmatched.

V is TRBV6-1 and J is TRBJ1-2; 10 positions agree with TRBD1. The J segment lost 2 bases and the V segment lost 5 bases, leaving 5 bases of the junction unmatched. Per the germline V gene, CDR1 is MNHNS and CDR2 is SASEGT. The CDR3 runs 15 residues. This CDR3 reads CASSSRQGANYGYTF. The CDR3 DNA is TGTGCCAGCAGTTCCCGACAGGGGGCGAACTATGGCTACACCTTC.

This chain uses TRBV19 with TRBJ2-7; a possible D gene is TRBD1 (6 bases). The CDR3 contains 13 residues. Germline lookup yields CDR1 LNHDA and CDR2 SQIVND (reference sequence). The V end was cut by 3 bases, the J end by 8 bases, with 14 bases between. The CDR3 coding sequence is TGTGCCAGTAGTATGTTGGACAGACCGAAGCAGTACTTC. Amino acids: CASSMLDRPKQYF. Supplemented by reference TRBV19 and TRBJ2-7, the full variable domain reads DGGITQSPKYLFRKEGQNVTLSCEQNLNHDAMYWYRQDPGQGLRLIYYSQIVNDFQKGDIAEGYSVSREKKESFPLTVTSAQKNPTAFYLCASSMLDRPKQYFGPGTRLTVT.

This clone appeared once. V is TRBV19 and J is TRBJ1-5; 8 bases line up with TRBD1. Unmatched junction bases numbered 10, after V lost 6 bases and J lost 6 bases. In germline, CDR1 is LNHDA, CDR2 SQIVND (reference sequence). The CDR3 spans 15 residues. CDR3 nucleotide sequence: TGTGCCAGTAGGGGTCAGACAGGGGCGGGTCAGCCCCAGCATTTT. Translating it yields CASRGQTGAGQPQHF.

CDR3 nucleotides: TGCGCCAGCAGCCTAAGTGGGGGCGGTCAGCAGGGGACCCAGTACTTC. This encodes CASSLSGGGQQGTQYF. The V gene is TRBV5-1, the J gene TRBJ2-5; D is possibly TRBD1 (6 bases). In germline, CDR1 is SGHRS, CDR2 YFSETQ. The CDR3 totals 16 residues. V was shortened by 4 bases and J by 7 bases, with 23 bases between the two germline ends.

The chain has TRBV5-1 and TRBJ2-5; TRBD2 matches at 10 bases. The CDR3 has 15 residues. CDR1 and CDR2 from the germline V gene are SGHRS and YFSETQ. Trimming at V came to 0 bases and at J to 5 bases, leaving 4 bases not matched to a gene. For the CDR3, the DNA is TGCGCCAGCAGCTTGGACAGCGGGGGGGCTGAGACCCAGTACTTC. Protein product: CASSLDSGGAETQYF.

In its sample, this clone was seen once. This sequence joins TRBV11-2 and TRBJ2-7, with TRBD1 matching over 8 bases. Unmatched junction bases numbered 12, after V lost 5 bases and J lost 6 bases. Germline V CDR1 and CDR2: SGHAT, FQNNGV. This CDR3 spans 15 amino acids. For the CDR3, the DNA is TGTGCCAGCAGCGTGAAACCGGGACAGGCTCTCGAGCAGTACTTC. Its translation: CASSVKPGQALEQYF. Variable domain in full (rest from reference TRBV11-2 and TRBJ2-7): EAGVAQSPRYKIIEKRQSVAFWCNPISGHATLYWYQQILGQGPKLLIQFQNNGVVDDSQLPKDRFSAERLKGVDSTLKIQPAKLEDSAVYLCASSVKPGQALEQYFGPGTRLTVT.

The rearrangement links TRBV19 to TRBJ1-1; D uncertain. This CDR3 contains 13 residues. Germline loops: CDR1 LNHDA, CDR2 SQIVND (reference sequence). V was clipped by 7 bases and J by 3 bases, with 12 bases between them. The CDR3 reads CASKRGSDTEAFF. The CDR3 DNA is TGTGCCAGTAAGCGAGGGTCGGACACTGAAGCTTTCTTT.

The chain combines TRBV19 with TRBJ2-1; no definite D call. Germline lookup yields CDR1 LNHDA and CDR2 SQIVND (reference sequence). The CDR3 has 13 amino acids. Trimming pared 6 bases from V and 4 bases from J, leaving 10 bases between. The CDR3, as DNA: TGTGCCAGTAGAGTGGAACAGTACAATGAGCAGTTCTTC. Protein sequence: CASRVEQYNEQFF.

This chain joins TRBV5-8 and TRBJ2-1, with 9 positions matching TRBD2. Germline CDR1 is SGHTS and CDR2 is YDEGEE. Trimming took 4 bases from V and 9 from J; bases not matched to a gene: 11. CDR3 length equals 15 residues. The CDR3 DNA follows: TGTGCCAGCAGCCTAGGGGCGAGCGGGGGGTCTGAGCAGTTCTTC. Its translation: CASSLGASGGSEQFF.

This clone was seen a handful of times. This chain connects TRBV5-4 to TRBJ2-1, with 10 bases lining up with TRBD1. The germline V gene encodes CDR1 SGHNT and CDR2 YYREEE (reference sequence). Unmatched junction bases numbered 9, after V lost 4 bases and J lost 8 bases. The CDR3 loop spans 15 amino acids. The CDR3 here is CASSPGTGAWDEQFF. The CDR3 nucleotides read TGTGCCAGCAGCCCCGGGACAGGGGCATGGGATGAGCAGTTCTTC.

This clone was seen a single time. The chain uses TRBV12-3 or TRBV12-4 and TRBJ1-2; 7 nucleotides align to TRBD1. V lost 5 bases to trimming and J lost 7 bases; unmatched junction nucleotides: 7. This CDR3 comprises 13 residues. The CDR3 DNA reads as TGTGCCAGCAGTCCCCCACAGGGGTTTGGCTACACCTTC. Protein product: CASSPPQGFGYTF.

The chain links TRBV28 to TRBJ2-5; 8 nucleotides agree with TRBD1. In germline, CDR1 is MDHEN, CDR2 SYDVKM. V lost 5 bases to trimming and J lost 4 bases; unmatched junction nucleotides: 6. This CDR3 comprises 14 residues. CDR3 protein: CASSPTQGGETQYF. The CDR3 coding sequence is TGTGCCAGCAGTCCTACACAGGGGGGAGAGACCCAGTACTTC. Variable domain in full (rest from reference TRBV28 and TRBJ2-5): DVKVTQSSRYLVKRTGEKVFLECVQDMDHENMFWYRQDPGLGLRLIYFSYDVKMKEKGDIPEGYSVSREKKERFSLILESASTNQTSMYLCASSPTQGGETQYFGPGTRLLVL.

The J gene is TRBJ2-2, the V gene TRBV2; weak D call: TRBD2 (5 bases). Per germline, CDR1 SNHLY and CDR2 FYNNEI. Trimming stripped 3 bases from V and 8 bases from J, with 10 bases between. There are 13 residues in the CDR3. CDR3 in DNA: TGTGCCAGCAGTGATACTAGGATGGGGGAGCTGTTTTTT. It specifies CASSDTRMGELFF. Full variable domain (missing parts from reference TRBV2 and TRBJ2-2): EPEVTQTPSHQVTQMGQEVILRCVPISNHLYFYWYRQILGQKVEFLVSFYNNEISEKSEIFDDQFSVERPDGSNFTLKIRSTKLEDSAMYFCASSDTRMGELFFGEGSRLTVL.

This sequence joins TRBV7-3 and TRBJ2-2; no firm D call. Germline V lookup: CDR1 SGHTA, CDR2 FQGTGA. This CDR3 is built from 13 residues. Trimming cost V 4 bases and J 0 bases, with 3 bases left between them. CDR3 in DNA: TGTGCCAGCAGCTCTCCGAACACCGGGGAGCTGTTTTTT. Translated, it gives CASSSPNTGELFF.

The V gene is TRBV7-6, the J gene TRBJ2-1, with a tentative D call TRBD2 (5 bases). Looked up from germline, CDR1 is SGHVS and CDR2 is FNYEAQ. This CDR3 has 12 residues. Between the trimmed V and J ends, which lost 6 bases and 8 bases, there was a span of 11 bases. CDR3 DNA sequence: TGTGCCAGCAGAGGGATTAGCGATGAGCAGTTCTTC. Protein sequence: CASRGISDEQFF. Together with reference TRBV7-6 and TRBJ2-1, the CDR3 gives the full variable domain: GAGVSQSPRYKVTKRGQDVALRCDPISGHVSLYWYRQALGQGPEFLTYFNYEAQQDKSGLPNDRFSAERPEGSISTLTIQRTEQRDSAMYRCASRGISDEQFFGPGTRLTVL.

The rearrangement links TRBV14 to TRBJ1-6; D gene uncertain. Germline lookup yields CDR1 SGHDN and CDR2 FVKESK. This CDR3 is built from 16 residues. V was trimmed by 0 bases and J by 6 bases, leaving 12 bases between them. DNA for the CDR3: TGTGCCAGCAGCCAAGATTTGGTCAGTGTTAATTCACCCCTCCACTTT. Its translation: CASSQDLVSVNSPLHF.

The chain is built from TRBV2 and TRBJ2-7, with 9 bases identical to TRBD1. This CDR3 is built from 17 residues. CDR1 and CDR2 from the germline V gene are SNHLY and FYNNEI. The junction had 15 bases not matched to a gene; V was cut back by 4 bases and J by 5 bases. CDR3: CASSAGLVQGALDEQYF. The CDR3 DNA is TGTGCCAGCAGTGCCGGCCTGGTACAGGGGGCGTTGGACGAGCAGTACTTC.